The source of this T cell receptor beta chain is a study of cytomegalovirus exposure and HLA in healthy donors. Study-level results: About 87% or about 30% of the time was how often most TCR beta V segments were productive, according to an earlier analysis. The authors assumed roughly uniform sequencing depth across donors for presence/absence analyses.

V trimming: 3 bases; J trimming: 6 bases; junction bases outside the gene matches: 15. This CDR3 spans 17 amino acids. Germline CDR1 reads SGHTA; CDR2 reads FQGNSA. Details on this clone: What it binds is not known.

The study ran its PCR with 60 Vbeta and 13 Jbeta primers. Sequenced by immunoSEQ multiplex PCR; TCRdb stores in-frame clones only, minus some. The sample holds approximately 280,000 clones, more than 80% seen once. Everyone who donated was a healthy bone marrow donor. Sequenced sample: PBMCs. The TCR originated in a man aged 35 to 55 in good health and CMV-seropositive. The chain is built from TRBV7-2 and TRBJ2-7; 9 bases fit TRBD1. The CDR3 protein is CASSFRPVGQGSVEQYF. The CDR3 DNA reads TGTGCCAGCAGCTTTAGGCCGGTGGGACAGGGTTCGGTCGAGCAGTACTTC.